This T cell receptor beta chain appears in the sequencing data of a study of T cell responses to AZD1222 COVID-19 vaccine. Study outcomes and limitations: The donor cohort was predominantly white British with a female majority, and clonal diversity may have been underestimated. Only 5 or 6 AZD1222 recipients were seropositive at baseline. A rise in Spike-specific TCR breadth and depth followed two AZD1222 doses. There were vaccine-associated CD4 TCRs across spike, dominant at 160-218 and 743-854.

The length of the CDR3 is 14 residues. Trimming removed 4 bases at V and 4 bases at J, with 14 bases between. Looked up from germline, CDR1 is SGHNT and CDR2 is YYREEE (reference sequence). A remark on this clone: Its cognate antigen is unknown.

Assay used: immunoSEQ multiplex PCR; TCRdb lists only in-frame clones, some missing. Seen here are 75,000 to 100,000 clones, approximately 90% observed once, and the top ten hold 6.5% to 8%. V gene TRBV5-4 combines with J gene TRBJ1-2; possible D gene TRBD1, 5 bases. This clonotype was sampled from an adult in good health. This material consisted of peripheral blood, taken on day 0 of AZD1222 vaccination. Written as DNA, the CDR3 is TGTGCCAGCAGCCGCTCCAGGGAGGGCTATGGCTACACCTTC. It yields the protein CASSRSREGYGYTF.